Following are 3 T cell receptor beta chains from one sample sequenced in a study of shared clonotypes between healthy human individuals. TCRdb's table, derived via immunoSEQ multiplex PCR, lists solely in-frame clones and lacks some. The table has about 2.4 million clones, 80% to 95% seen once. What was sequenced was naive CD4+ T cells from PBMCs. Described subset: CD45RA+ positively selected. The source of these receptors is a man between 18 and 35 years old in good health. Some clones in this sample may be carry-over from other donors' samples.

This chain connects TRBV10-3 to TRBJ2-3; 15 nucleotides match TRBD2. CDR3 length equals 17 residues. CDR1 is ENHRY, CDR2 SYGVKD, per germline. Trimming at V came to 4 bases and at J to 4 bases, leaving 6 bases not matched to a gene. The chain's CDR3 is CAISGTSGRAISDTQYF. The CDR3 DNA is TGTGCCATCAGTGGGACTAGCGGGAGGGCCATTTCAGATACGCAGTATTTT.

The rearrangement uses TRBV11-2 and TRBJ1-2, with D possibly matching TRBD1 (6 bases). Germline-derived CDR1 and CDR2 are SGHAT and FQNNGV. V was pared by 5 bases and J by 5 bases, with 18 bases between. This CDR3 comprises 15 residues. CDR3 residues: CASSPRGEYPYGYTF. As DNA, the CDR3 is TGTGCCAGCAGCCCTAGGGGGGAGTACCCGTATGGCTACACCTTC.

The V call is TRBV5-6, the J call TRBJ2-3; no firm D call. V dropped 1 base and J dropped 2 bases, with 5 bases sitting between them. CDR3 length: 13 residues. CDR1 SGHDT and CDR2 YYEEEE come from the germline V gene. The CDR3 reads CASSLRNTDTQYF. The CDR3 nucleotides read TGTGCCAGCAGCTTGCGTAACACAGATACGCAGTATTTT. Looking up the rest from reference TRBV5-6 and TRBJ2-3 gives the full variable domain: DAGVTQSPTHLIKTRGQQVTLRCSPKSGHDTVSWYQQALGQGPQFIFQYYEEEERQRGNFPDRFSGHQFPNYSSELNVNALLLGDSALYLCASSLRNTDTQYFGPGTRLTVL.